This paragraph reports one T cell receptor (beta chain). The T cells that were sequenced for TCR beta were CD8+ and CD4+ cells from blood. This entry comes from a study of CD8 T cells in Susac syndrome. The CDR3 runs to 15 residues. Germline-derived CDR1 and CDR2 are SGHAT and FQNNGV. V lost 6 bases to trimming and J lost 6 bases, with 20 bases between them. With random hexamers, reverse transcription was performed on 0.5 to 1 ug of RNA. A multiplex approach, immunoSEQ multiplex PCR, amplified TCR beta CDR3 across 54 Vbeta and 13 Jbeta. TCRdb analysed the immunoSEQ multiplex PCR reads with MiXCR anew, one entry per CDR3 protein. The table shows some 200,000 distinct CDR3 sequences, with almost 96% occurring only once.

The receptor's source is a human donor with Susac syndrome. The genes are TRBV11-2 and TRBJ1-1; D is undetermined. The material sequenced was CD4+ T cells from PBMCs. The DNA of the CDR3 is TGTGCCAGCAGTAGGGAGCGGCTGATGGGTGCTGAAGCTTTCTTT. It codes for CASSRERLMGAEAFF.